This is a list of T cell receptor beta chains from one sample in a study of T cells in Graves' hyperthyroidism and ophthalmopathy. TCRdb processed the multiplex PCR reads anew with MiXCR; each CDR3 protein has one entry. The sample lists roughly 180,000 distinct CDR3 sequences, approximately 15% occurring once. Source material: blood. These receptors originate from a woman aged 50 to 65 with Graves' hyperthyroidism. Each CDR3 is given with its conserved first and last residue. D genes are given only for firm matches. Only part of the rows carry a size: once, few, many, or a class if the clone is expanded.

j_call,v_call,d_call,clone_size,cdr3_aa,cdr3_nt
TRBJ2-2,TRBV10-3,.,.,CAISPQGNGELFF,TGTGCCATCAGCCCACAAGGGAACGGGGAGCTGTTTTTT
TRBJ2-7,TRBV28,.,many,CASSFGAGYSYEQYF,TGTGCCAGCAGTTTCGGGGCAGGGTACTCCTACGAGCAGTACTTC
TRBJ2-1,TRBV20-1,.,.,CSASGPSQQFF,TGCAGTGCTAGCGGGCCATCGCAGCAGTTCTTC
TRBJ1-6,TRBV4-1,.,many,CASSQDGGVSPLHF,TGCGCCAGCAGCCAAGACGGCGGGGTGTCACCCCTCCACTTT
TRBJ1-6,TRBV28,.,many,CASSWQGFNSPLHF,TGTGCCAGCAGTTGGCAGGGGTTTAATTCACCCCTCCACTTT
TRBJ2-7,TRBV2,TRBD1,many,CASSLNRDRGLGEQYF,TGTGCCAGCAGCCTTAACCGGGACAGGGGGCTTGGGGAGCAGTACTTC
TRBJ1-1,TRBV19,.,many,CATTGRGAHTEAFF,TGTGCCACCACGGGGAGGGGGGCTCACACTGAAGCTTTCTTT
TRBJ1-1,TRBV3-1,.,few,CASSQEGPLQNTEAFF,TGTGCCAGCAGCCAAGAGGGGCCACTGCAGAACACTGAAGCTTTCTTT
TRBJ1-1,TRBV28,.,many,CASSLRVNTEAFF,TGTGCCAGCAGTTTGAGGGTGAACACTGAAGCTTTCTTT
TRBJ2-2,TRBV7-6,.,.,CASSSIVTGELFF,TGTGCCAGCAGCTCCATAGTAACCGGGGAGCTGTTTTTT
TRBJ1-5,TRBV19,TRBD1,.,CASSIDDTGGQPQHF,TGTGCCAGTAGTATAGACGATACAGGGGGTCAGCCCCAGCATTTT
TRBJ1-2,TRBV27,TRBD1,many,CASRGTGRNYGYTF,TGTGCCAGCAGGGGGACAGGCCGTAACTATGGCTACACCTTC
TRBJ2-5,TRBV9,.,many,CASSVAPMETQYF,TGTGCCAGCAGCGTAGCTCCGATGGAGACCCAGTACTTC
TRBJ2-5,TRBV28,.,.,CAISLASETQYF,TGTGCCATTTCCTTAGCCTCCGAGACCCAGTACTTC
TRBJ1-6,TRBV28,.,many,CASSLTTGYNSPLHF,TGTGCCAGCAGTTTGACGACTGGCTATAATTCACCCCTCCACTTT
TRBJ2-3,TRBV11-2,.,.,CASSFLADSTDTQYF,TGTGCCAGCAGCTTTCTGGCAGATAGCACAGATACGCAGTATTTT
TRBJ1-2,TRBV13,.,many,CASSLGSREVHGYTF,TGTGCCAGCAGCTTAGGTTCCCGGGAAGTCCATGGCTACACCTTC
TRBJ2-1,TRBV2,.,once,CASSELAGNEQFF,TGTGCCAGCAGTGAACTCGCGGGCAATGAGCAGTTCTTC
TRBJ1-5,TRBV19,.,many,CASSGGQPQHF,TGTGCCAGTAGTGGAGGACAACCCCAGCATTTT
TRBJ2-7,TRBV5-5,.,many,CASSSVDEYEQYF,TGTGCCAGCAGCTCAGTGGATGAGTACGAGCAGTACTTC
TRBJ1-1,TRBV10-2,TRBD1,many,CASSNRGRYTEAFF,TGCGCCAGCAGTAACAGGGGTAGGTACACTGAAGCTTTCTTT
TRBJ2-7,TRBV19,.,.,CASRSTAAYEQYF,TGTGCCAGTAGGTCAACCGCGGCGTACGAGCAGTACTTC
TRBJ2-5,TRBV20-1,.,.,CSARNSGRETQYF,TGCAGTGCTCGCAATAGCGGTCGGGAGACCCAGTACTTC
TRBJ2-2,TRBV7-6,.,many,CASSLGGTGELFF,TGTGCCAGCAGCTTAGGGGGGACCGGGGAGCTGTTTTTT
TRBJ1-2,TRBV3-1,.,many,CASSQVNRERAYGYTF,TGTGCCAGCAGCCAAGTTAACAGGGAGAGGGCCTATGGCTACACCTTC
TRBJ1-1,TRBV14,.,many,CASSQDLDSTEAFF,TGTGCCAGCAGCCAAGATCTGGACAGTACTGAAGCTTTCTTT
TRBJ1-1,TRBV7-3,TRBD1,many,CASSPTGANTEAFF,TGTGCCAGCAGCCCCACAGGGGCGAACACTGAAGCTTTCTTT
TRBJ2-7,TRBV19,TRBD2,many,CASSIGGGAGYEQYF,TGTGCCAGTAGTATCGGCGGGGGGGCCGGGTACGAGCAGTACTTC
TRBJ2-1,TRBV7-2,.,many,CASSLDKGVYNEQFF,TGTGCCAGCAGCTTAGATAAGGGAGTCTACAATGAGCAGTTCTTC
TRBJ2-1,TRBV2,TRBD2,few,CASRPLSGVPNEQFF,TGTGCCAGCAGGCCCCTTAGCGGGGTACCCAATGAGCAGTTCTTC
TRBJ2-7,TRBV11-2,TRBD2,.,CASSALRTGGRYEQYF,TGTGCCAGCAGCGCGCTAAGAACTGGCGGGAGATACGAGCAGTACTTC
TRBJ2-1,TRBV6-2/TRBV6-3,.,.,CASYNGGPNEQFF,TGTGCCAGCTACAACGGGGGGCCCAATGAGCAGTTCTTC
TRBJ2-3,TRBV28,TRBD1,many,CASKTGGGDTQYF,TGTGCCAGCAAGACAGGGGGCGGGGATACGCAGTATTTT
TRBJ2-7,TRBV12-3/TRBV12-4,TRBD2,many,CASGLADTYEQYF,TGTGCCAGCGGACTAGCGGATACCTACGAGCAGTACTTC